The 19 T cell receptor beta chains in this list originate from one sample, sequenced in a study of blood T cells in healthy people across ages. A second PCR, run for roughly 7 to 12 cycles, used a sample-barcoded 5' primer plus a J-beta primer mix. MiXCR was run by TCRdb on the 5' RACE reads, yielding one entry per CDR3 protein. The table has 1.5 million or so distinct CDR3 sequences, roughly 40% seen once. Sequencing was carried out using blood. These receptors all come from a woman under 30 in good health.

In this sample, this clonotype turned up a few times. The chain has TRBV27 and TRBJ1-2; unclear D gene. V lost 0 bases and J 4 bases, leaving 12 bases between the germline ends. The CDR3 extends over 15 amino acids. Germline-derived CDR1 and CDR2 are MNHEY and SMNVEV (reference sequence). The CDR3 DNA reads TGTGCCAGCAGTTTATCATCAACTTGGGTCTATGGCTACACCTTC. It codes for CASSLSSTWVYGYTF.

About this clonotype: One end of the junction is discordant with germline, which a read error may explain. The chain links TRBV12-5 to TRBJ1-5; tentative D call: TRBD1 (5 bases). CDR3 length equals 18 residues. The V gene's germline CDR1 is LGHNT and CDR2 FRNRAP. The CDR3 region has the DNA TGTGCTAGGGGTTTGGTAGTCATGGGACTTCGGAGCAATCAGCCCCAGCATTTT. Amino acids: CARGLVVMGLRSNQPQHF.

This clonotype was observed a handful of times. The DNA of the CDR3 is TGTGCCATCAGTGCTGTGGGGCGGAGCACAGATACGCAGTATTTT. It codes for CAISAVGRSTDTQYF. The chain has TRBV10-3 and TRBJ2-3; TRBD1 might be the D (5 bases). Germline values: CDR1 ENHRY, CDR2 SYGVKD. The CDR3 extends over 15 amino acids. V lost 4 bases, J lost 0 bases, and 11 bases lay in between.

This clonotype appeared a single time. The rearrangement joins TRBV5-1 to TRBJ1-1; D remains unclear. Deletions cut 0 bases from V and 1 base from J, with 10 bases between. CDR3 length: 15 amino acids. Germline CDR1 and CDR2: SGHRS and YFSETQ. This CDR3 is CASSLVSTPNTEAFF. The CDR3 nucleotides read TGCGCCAGCAGCTTGGTTAGCACACCGAACACTGAAGCTTTCTTT. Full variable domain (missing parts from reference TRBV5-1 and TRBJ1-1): KAGVTQTPRYLIKTRGQQVTLSCSPISGHRSVSWYQQTPGQGLQFLFEYFSETQRNKGNFPGRFSGRQFSNSRSEMNVSTLELGDSALYLCASSLVSTPNTEAFFGQGTRLTVV.

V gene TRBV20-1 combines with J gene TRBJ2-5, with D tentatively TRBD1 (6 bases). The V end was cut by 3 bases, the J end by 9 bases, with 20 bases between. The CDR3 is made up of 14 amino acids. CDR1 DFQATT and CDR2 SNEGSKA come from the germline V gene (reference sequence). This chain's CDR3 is CSASSGAPPEAQYF. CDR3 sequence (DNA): TGCAGTGCTAGTTCAGGGGCTCCCCCGGAGGCCCAGTACTTC.

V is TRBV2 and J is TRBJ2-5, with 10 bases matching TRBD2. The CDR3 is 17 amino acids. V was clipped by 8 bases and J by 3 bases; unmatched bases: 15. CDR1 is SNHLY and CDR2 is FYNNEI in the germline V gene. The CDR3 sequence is CASYSRGLAGEKETQYF. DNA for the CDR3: TGTGCCAGCTACTCTAGGGGGCTAGCGGGAGAGAAAGAGACCCAGTACTTC.

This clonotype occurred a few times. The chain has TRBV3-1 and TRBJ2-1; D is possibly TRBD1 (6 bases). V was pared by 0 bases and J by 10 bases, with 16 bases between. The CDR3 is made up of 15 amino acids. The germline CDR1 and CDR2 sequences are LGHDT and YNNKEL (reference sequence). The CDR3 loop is CASSQDMTQGREQFF. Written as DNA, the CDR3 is TGTGCCAGCAGCCAAGATATGACTCAGGGGCGGGAGCAGTTCTTC.

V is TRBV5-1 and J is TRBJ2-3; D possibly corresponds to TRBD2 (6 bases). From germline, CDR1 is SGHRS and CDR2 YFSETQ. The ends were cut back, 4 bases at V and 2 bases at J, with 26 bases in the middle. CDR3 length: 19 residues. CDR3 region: CASSVQLMAGGDNTDTQYF. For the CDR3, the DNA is TGCGCCAGCAGCGTACAACTGATGGCGGGCGGGGATAACACAGATACGCAGTATTTT.

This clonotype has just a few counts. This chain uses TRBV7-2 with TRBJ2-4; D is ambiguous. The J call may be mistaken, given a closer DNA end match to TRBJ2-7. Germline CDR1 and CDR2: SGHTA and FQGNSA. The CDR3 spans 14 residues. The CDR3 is CASSSRRSSYEQYF. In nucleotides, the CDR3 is TGTGCCAGCAGCTCCCGGCGCTCTAGCTACGAGCAGTACTTC.

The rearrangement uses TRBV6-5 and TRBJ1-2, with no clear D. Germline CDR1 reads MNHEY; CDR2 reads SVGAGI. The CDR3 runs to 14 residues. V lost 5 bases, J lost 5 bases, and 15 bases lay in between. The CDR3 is CASSPSPGVYGYTF. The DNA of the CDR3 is TGTGCCAGCAGTCCTTCACCAGGAGTTTATGGCTACACCTTC.

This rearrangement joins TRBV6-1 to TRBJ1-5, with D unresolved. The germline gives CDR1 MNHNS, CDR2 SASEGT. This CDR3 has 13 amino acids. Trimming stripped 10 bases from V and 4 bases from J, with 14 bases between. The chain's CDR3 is CANLMEENQPQHF. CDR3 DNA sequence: TGTGCCAACCTCATGGAGGAGAATCAGCCCCAGCATTTT.

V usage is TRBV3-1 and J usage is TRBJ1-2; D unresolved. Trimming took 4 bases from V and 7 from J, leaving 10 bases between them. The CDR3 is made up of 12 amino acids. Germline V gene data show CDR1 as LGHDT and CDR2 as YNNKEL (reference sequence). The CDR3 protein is CASSLEYGGYTF. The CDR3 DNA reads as TGTGCCAGCAGCCTTGAGTACGGTGGCTACACCTTC.

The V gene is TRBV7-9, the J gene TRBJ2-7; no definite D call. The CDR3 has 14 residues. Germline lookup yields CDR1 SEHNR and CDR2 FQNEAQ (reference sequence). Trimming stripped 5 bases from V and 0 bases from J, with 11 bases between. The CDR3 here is CASSTETASYEQYF. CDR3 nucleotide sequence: TGTGCCAGCAGCACTGAAACGGCCTCCTACGAGCAGTACTTC.

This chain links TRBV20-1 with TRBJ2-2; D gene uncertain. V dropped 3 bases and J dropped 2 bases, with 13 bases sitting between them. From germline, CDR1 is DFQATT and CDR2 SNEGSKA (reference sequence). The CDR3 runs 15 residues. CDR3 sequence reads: CSASGPFGNTGELFF. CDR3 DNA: TGCAGTGCTAGCGGGCCCTTCGGAAACACCGGGGAGCTGTTTTTT.

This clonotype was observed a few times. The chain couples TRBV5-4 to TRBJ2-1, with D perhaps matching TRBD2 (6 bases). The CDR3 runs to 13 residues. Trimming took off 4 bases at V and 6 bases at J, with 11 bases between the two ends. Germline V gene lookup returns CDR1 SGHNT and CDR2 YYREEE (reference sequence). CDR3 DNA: TGTGCCAGCAGCGCGGGACCGTTCAATGAGCAGTTCTTC. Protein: CASSAGPFNEQFF. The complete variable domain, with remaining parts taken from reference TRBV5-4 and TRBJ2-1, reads ETGVTQSPTHLIKTRGQQVTLRCSSQSGHNTVSWYQQALGQGPQFIFQYYREEENGRGNFPPRFSGLQFPNYSSELNVNALELDDSALYLCASSAGPFNEQFFGPGTRLTVL.

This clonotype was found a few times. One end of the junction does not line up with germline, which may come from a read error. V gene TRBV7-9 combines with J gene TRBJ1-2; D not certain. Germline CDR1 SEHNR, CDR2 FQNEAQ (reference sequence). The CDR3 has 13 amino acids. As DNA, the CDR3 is TGTACCAGCCGGGATGTGGGGTACTATGGCTACACCTTC. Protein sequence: CTSRDVGYYGYTF.

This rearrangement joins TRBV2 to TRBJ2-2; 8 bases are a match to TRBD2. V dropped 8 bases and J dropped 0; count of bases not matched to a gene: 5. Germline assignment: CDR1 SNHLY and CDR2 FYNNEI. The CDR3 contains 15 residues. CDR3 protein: CASGLREANTGELFF. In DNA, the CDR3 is TGTGCCAGCGGCTTGCGGGAGGCGAACACCGGGGAGCTGTTTTTT.

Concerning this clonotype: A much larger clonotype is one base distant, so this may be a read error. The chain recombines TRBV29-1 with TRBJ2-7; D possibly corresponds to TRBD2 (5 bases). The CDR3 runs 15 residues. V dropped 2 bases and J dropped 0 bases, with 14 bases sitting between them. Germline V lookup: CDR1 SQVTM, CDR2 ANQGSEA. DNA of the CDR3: TGCAGCGTTGAACGTGCGGGCCCGAGCTCCTACGAGCAGTACTTC. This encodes CSVERAGPSSYEQYF.

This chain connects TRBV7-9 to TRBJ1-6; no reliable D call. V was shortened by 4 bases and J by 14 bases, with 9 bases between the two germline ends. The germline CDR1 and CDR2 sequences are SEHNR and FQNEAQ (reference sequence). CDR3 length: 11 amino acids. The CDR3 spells CASSSGIALHF. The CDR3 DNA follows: TGTGCCAGCAGCTCTGGAATTGCCCTCCACTTT.